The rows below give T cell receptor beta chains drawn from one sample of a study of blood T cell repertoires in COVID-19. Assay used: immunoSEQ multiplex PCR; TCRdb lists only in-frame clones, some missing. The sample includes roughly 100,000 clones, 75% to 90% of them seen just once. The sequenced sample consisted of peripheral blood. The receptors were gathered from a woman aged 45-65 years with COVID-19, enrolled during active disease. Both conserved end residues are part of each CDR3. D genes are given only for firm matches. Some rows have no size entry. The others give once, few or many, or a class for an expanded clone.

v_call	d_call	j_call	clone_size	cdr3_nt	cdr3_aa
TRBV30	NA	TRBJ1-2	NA	TGTGCCTGGAGCCAACCAAGAAACATTAACTATGGCTACACCTTC	CAWSQPRNINYGYTF
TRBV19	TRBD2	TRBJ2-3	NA	TGTGCCAGTAGTTCTCTTAGCGGGAGGGACGGCACAGATACGCAGTATTTT	CASSSLSGRDGTDTQYF
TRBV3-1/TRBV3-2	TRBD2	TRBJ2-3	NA	TGTGCCAGCAGCCAAGAGTACGGGACTAGTCCGGCTACTAGCACAGATACGCAGTATTTT	CASSQEYGTSPATSTDTQYF
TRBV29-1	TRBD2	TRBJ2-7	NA	TGCAGCGTTGACGCTAGCGGTAGGCACGAGCAGTACTTC	CSVDASGRHEQYF
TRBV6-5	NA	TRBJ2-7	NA	TGTGCCAGCAGTTACTCAGGGGCCTCCTACGAGCAGTACTTC	CASSYSGASYEQYF
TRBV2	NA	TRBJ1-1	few	TGTGCCAGCAGTGAAGCGCGGACAACCACTGAAGCTTTCTTT	CASSEARTTTEAFF
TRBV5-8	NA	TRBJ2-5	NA	TGTGCCAGCAGCTTGGCGGGTGGGTTAGAGACCCAGTACTTC	CASSLAGGLETQYF
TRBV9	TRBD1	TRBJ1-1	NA	TGTGCCAGCAGCGATAAGACAGGGAGGCAAGCTGAAGCTTTCTTT	CASSDKTGRQAEAFF
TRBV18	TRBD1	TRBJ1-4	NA	TGTGCCAGCTCCCGACCCGGGACAGGGAGTGAAAAACTGTTTTTT	CASSRPGTGSEKLFF
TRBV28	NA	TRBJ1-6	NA	TGTGCCAGCACCCTGACAGATTATAATTCACCCCTCCACTTT	CASTLTDYNSPLHF
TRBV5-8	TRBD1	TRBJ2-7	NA	TGTGCCAGCAGCACGGGACAGGGGATAGGGTACGAGCAGTACTTC	CASSTGQGIGYEQYF
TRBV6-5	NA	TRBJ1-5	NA	TGTGCCAGCAGTTATAACCAGGATAGCAATCAGCCCCAGCATTTT	CASSYNQDSNQPQHF
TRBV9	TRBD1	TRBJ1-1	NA	TGTGCCAGCACCCCAAAGGGGGCGCACACTGAAGCTTTCTTT	CASTPKGAHTEAFF
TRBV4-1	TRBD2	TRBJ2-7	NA	TGCGCCAGCAGCCACCTACGACTAGCGGGGGGATACGAGCAGTACTTC	CASSHLRLAGGYEQYF
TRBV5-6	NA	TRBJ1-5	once	TGTGCCAGCAGCTTTCAGGGAAGTGGGCAGCCCCAGCATTTT	CASSFQGSGQPQHF
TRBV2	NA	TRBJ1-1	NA	TGTGCCAGCAGCGTTGTAGTGCTCGGCACTGAAGCTTTCTTT	CASSVVVLGTEAFF
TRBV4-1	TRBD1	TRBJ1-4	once	TGCGCCAGCAGCCAAGCCCCGGGACAGCCTAATGAAAAACTGTTTTTT	CASSQAPGQPNEKLFF
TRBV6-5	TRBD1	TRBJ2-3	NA	TGTGCCATCTCCTACAGGGGAAGCACAGATACGCAGTATTTT	CAISYRGSTDTQYF
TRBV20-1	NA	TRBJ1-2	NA	TGCAGTGCTACTTCAGGGTTTGGCTACACCTTC	CSATSGFGYTF
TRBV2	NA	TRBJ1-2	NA	TGTGCCAGATCCCCGACAGAAAACTATGGCTACACCTTC	CARSPTENYGYTF
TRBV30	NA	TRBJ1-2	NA	TGTGCCTGGAGGTCCCAGGGCCCCAATGGCTACACCTTC	CAWRSQGPNGYTF
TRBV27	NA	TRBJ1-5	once	TGTGCCAGCAGTTTACAGGGTGGGAGCAATCAGCCCCAGCATTTT	CASSLQGGSNQPQHF
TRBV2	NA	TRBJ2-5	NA	TGTGCCAGCAGTCGGGACACCGAGACCCAGTACTTC	CASSRDTETQYF
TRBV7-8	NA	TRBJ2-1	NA	TGTGCCAGCAGCCCGGTTCCCAATGAGCAGTTCTTC	CASSPVPNEQFF
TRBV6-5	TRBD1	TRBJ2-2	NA	TGTGCCAGCGGTTCGGACAGGTCGAACACCGGGGAGCTGTTTTTT	CASGSDRSNTGELFF
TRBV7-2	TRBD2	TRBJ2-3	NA	TGTGCCAGCAGCTTAATTCTAGCGGGGGGCACAGATACGCAGTATTTT	CASSLILAGGTDTQYF
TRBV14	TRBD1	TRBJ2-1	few	TGTGCCAGCAGCCATCTACCCGGGACAGGGTCCAATGAGCAGTTCTTC	CASSHLPGTGSNEQFF
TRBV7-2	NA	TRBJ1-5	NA	TGTGCCAGCAGCTCACAGGAATTCCGATATAGCAATCAGCCCCAGCATTTT	CASSSQEFRYSNQPQHF
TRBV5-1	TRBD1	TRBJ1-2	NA	TGCGCCAGCAGCTTGACGGGACAGGGAAATTACTACACCTTC	CASSLTGQGNYYTF
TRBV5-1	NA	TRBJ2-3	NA	TGCGCCAGCAGCTTGGATTCGGTTAGCACAGATACGCAGTATTTT	CASSLDSVSTDTQYF
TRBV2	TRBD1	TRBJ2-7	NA	TGTGCCAGCAGTAGGTCCGGGACAGGGGGCTACGAGCAGTACTTC	CASSRSGTGGYEQYF